The 22 T cell receptor beta chains presented below share a single source sample, sequenced in a study of low-dose radiotherapy and immunotherapy resistance in tumors. Time point reported: after trial treatment. Treatment noted: LDRT plus nivolumab, ipilimumab, low-dose cyclophosphamide and aspirin (RACIN trial). Alpha- and beta-chain coverage of first-strand cDNA came from TRAV- and TRBV-specific primers. The authors amplified TCRs for approximately 18 PCR cycles with a constant-region primer and a V-primer adapter. TCRdb re-called the reads through MiXCR, storing one row per CDR3 protein. The sample has approximately 42,000 distinct CDR3 sequences, around a quarter seen once. Sequenced material: PBMCs, taken after low-dose radiotherapy plus immunotherapy. The receptor set was obtained from a male donor with prostate cancer.

This clonotype has ten or more counts. The chain is built from TRBV27 and TRBJ2-2; 16 bases line up with TRBD2. The V gene's germline CDR1 is MNHEY and CDR2 SMNVEV (reference sequence). J was trimmed by 4 bases and V by 8 bases; bases with no gene match: 10. The CDR3 is 18 amino acids. The CDR3 bases are TGTGCCAGCGTGCCCTCGGGACTAGCGGGAGGGAGCACCGGGGAGCTGTTTTTT. This codes for CASVPSGLAGGSTGELFF.

This clonotype was seen more than once but under ten times. This chain connects TRBV21-1 to TRBJ2-7. TRBV21-1 is listed as a pseudogene. The CDR3 is 14 residues long. The CDR3 region has the DNA TGTGCCAGCAGCAAAGACTTTAGCTCCTACGAGCAGTACTTC. Protein: CASSKDFSSYEQYF.

The chain is built from TRBV30 and TRBJ2-7; possibly TRBD1 for D (5 bases). Trimming took 2 bases from V and 7 from J, leaving 9 bases between them. The CDR3 loop spans 11 amino acids. Germline V gene lookup returns CDR1 GTSNPN and CDR2 SVGIG (reference sequence). The CDR3 nucleotides read TGTGCCTGGAGTCTTCAGGGTGAGCAGTACTTC. Residues: CAWSLQGEQYF.

This clonotype appeared a few times. This chain links TRBV19 with TRBJ1-2; 9 nucleotides match TRBD1. This CDR3 spans 14 amino acids. Germline V gives CDR1 LNHDA, CDR2 SQIVND (reference sequence). Trimming at V came to 4 bases and at J to 3 bases, leaving 3 bases not matched to a gene. The CDR3: CASSTQGADYGYTF. Written as DNA, the CDR3 is TGTGCCAGTAGTACACAGGGGGCGGACTATGGCTACACCTTC.

This clonotype occurred many times. The chain combines TRBV11-1 with TRBJ2-7, with D tentatively TRBD1 (6 bases). CDR1 SGHAT and CDR2 FQDESV come from the germline V gene (reference sequence). CDR3 length equals 14 residues. V lost 5 bases to trimming and J lost 7 bases, with 18 bases between them. CDR3 sequence: CASSRGLGAEEQYF. The DNA for the CDR3 is TGTGCCAGCAGCCGCGGGCTGGGGGCAGAAGAGCAGTACTTC. Using reference TRBV11-1 and TRBJ2-7 for the parts outside the CDR3, the full variable domain is EAEVAQSPRYKITEKSQAVAFWCDPISGHATLYWYRQILGQGPELLVQFQDESVVDDSQLPKDRFSAERLKGVDSTLKIQPAELGDSAMYLCASSRGLGAEEQYFGPGTRLTVT.

This chain links TRBV24-1 with TRBJ2-1; 8 bases line up with TRBD2. Trimming cost V 3 bases and J 3 bases; bases outside gene matches: 9. Germline V CDR1 and CDR2: KGHDR, SFDVKD. The CDR3 loop spans 17 amino acids. Written as DNA, the CDR3 is TGTGCCACCAGTGATCTTGCGGGACTAGGCGGCTACAATGAGCAGTTCTTC. It is translated as CATSDLAGLGGYNEQFF.

Of note for this clonotype: A read error may explain this, as a much larger clone is one base away. The rearrangement links TRBV6-2 or TRBV6-3 to TRBJ2-7, with D possibly being TRBD2 (6 bases). The CDR3 is 13 residues long. Trimming shortened V by 10 bases and J by 0 bases, and 13 bases separated the two germline ends. CDR1 and CDR2 from the germline V gene are MNHEY and SVGEGT. The CDR3 region has the DNA TGTGCCACCAGACTAGTCCTCTCCTACGAGCAGTACTTC. It encodes CATRLVLSYEQYF.

This clonotype was detected many times. CDR3 sequence reads: CASSPDLGNEQFF. The CDR3 DNA sequence: TGTGCCAGTAGTCCGGACTTAGGGAATGAGCAGTTCTTC. This chain joins TRBV19 and TRBJ2-1, with a weak D call TRBD2 (5 bases). The CDR3 loop spans 13 amino acids. In germline, CDR1 is LNHDA, CDR2 SQIVND (reference sequence). Trimming stripped 5 bases from V and 7 bases from J, with 12 bases between.

This clonotype was counted ten times or more. This chain joins TRBV19 and TRBJ1-5; a possible D gene is TRBD1 (6 bases). This CDR3 is 15 amino acids long. V gave up 5 bases and J gave up 2 bases, with 13 bases separating them. Germline loops: CDR1 LNHDA, CDR2 SQIVND (reference sequence). Here the CDR3 reads CASSDTGSGNQPQHF. The CDR3 bases are TGTGCCAGTAGTGATACAGGGTCGGGCAATCAGCCCCAGCATTTT.

This clonotype has ten or more counts. The chain is built from TRBV12-3 or TRBV12-4 and TRBJ2-2; D tentatively fits TRBD1 or TRBD2 (5 bases each). Trimming left V 3 bases short and J 3 bases short, with 11 bases between. The CDR3 is 15 residues long. For the CDR3, the DNA is TGTGCCAGCAGTTTGGTGGGACCATACACCGGGGAGCTGTTTTTT. It yields the protein CASSLVGPYTGELFF.

A word on this clonotype: This clone may be a read error of a much larger clone one base away. DNA of the CDR3: TGTGCCTGGAGTGAACAGGGGCGAACTGAAGCTTTCTTT. Translation: CAWSEQGRTEAFF. The chain couples TRBV30 to TRBJ1-1; 7 nucleotides line up with TRBD1. Germline trimming cut 1 base from V and 5 bases from J; bases unmatched to any gene: 4. The V gene's germline CDR1 is GTSNPN and CDR2 SVGIG (reference sequence). The CDR3 is 13 residues long.

This clonotype has at least ten counts. The chain is built from TRBV28 and TRBJ2-3, with unresolved D. Per germline, CDR1 MDHEN and CDR2 SYDVKM. V was shortened by 4 bases and J by 5 bases, with 16 bases between the two germline ends. The CDR3 has 15 residues. The CDR3 sequence is CASSSPSSGLDTQYF. CDR3 nucleotide sequence: TGTGCCAGCAGTTCCCCGTCATCCGGGCTAGATACGCAGTATTTT. Drawing the rest from reference TRBV28 and TRBJ2-3, the complete variable domain is DVKVTQSSRYLVKRTGEKVFLECVQDMDHENMFWYRQDPGLGLRLIYFSYDVKMKEKGDIPEGYSVSREKKERFSLILESASTNQTSMYLCASSSPSSGLDTQYFGPGTRLTVL.

This clonotype was detected ten times or more. The chain uses TRBV27 and TRBJ1-2, with a tentative D call TRBD1 (5 bases). V lost 6 bases and J 7 bases, leaving 21 bases between the germline ends. The CDR3 is 15 amino acids. CDR1 is MNHEY, CDR2 SMNVEV, per germline (reference sequence). This chain's CDR3 is CASSLSGTARSGYTF. CDR3 bases: TGTGCCAGCAGCCTATCCGGGACGGCGAGGAGTGGCTACACCTTC.

Points on this clonotype: No DNA is shown, since the ends of the CDR3 on it are uncertain; the CDR3 is the one TCRdb lists. The chain links TRBV20-1 to TRBJ2-3; the listed D gene, TRBD2, was not tested against the DNA. With termini counted, the CDR3 has 17 amino acids. Germline V lookup: CDR1 DFQATT, CDR2 SNEGSKA (reference sequence). CDR3 in amino acids: CSASNPLAADTDTQYFF.

This clonotype was recorded at least ten times. The chain has TRBV6-1 and TRBJ2-1; no firm D call. The CDR3 totals 14 residues. The V gene lost 7 bases and the J gene lost 4 bases, with 14 bases spanning the gap. Germline CDR1 MNHNS, CDR2 SASEGT. DNA for the CDR3: TGTGCCAGCACACCCATCGGCTTATACAATGAGCAGTTCTTC. Amino acid sequence: CASTPIGLYNEQFF.

This clonotype has a count of ten or more. The gene calls are TRBV30 and TRBJ1-1; no clear D gene. The V gene lost 4 bases and the J gene lost 0 bases, with 6 bases spanning the gap. The CDR3 totals 12 residues. The germline gives CDR1 GTSNPN, CDR2 SVGIG (reference sequence). CDR3 sequence: CAWIPLNTEAFF. In nucleotides, the CDR3 is TGTGCCTGGATCCCCTTGAACACTGAAGCTTTCTTT. The full variable domain, in which reference TRBV30 and TRBJ1-1 provide the parts outside the CDR3, is SQTIHQWPATLVQPVGSPLSLECTVEGTSNPNLYWYRQAAGRGLQLLFYSVGIGQISSEVPQNLSASRPQDRQFILSSKKLLLSDSGFYLCAWIPLNTEAFFGQGTRLTVV.

This clonotype is judged medium-sized. The chain couples TRBV5-6 to TRBJ1-2, with D tentatively TRBD1 (5 bases). The CDR3 has 14 amino acids. With 4 bases removed from V and 4 bases from J, the gap between germline ends came to 14 bases. Germline CDR1 is SGHDT and CDR2 is YYEEEE. The CDR3: CASSDSTPGYGYTF. The CDR3 bases are TGTGCCAGCAGCGACAGCACCCCGGGCTATGGCTACACCTTC. Supplemented by reference TRBV5-6 and TRBJ1-2, the full variable domain reads DAGVTQSPTHLIKTRGQQVTLRCSPKSGHDTVSWYQQALGQGPQFIFQYYEEEERQRGNFPDRFSGHQFPNYSSELNVNALLLGDSALYLCASSDSTPGYGYTFGSGTRLTVV.

This clonotype was recorded many times. The rearrangement links TRBV3-1 to TRBJ2-5; unclear D gene. Between the trimmed V and J ends, which lost 0 bases and 0 bases, there was a span of 5 bases. This CDR3 is 14 amino acids long. Per the germline V gene, CDR1 is LGHDT and CDR2 is YNNKEL (reference sequence). CDR3 in DNA: TGTGCCAGCAGCCAAGATTTGTACCAAGAGACCCAGTACTTC. It encodes CASSQDLYQETQYF.

The rearrangement links TRBV28 to TRBJ2-7, with 8 nucleotides matching TRBD1. The germline gives CDR1 MDHEN, CDR2 SYDVKM. The CDR3 totals 14 residues. V dropped 6 bases and J dropped 7; count of bases not matched to a gene: 11. CDR3 in DNA: TGTGCCAGCAGCGGACAGGGCCCCATACTAGAGCAGTACTTC. Encoded protein: CASSGQGPILEQYF.

This clonotype was detected many times. The CDR3 region has the DNA TGTGCCAGCAGCCCGAGGGGAGGTATCGGCTCCTATGGCTACACCTTC. Its translation is CASSPRGGIGSYGYTF. The chain employs TRBV6-2 or TRBV6-3 and TRBJ1-2; weak D call: TRBD1 (5 bases). V lost 6 bases and J lost 4, with 21 bases in between. The length of the CDR3 is 16 residues. The germline V gene has CDR1 MNHEY and CDR2 SVGEGT.

Points on this clonotype: A far larger clone lies a single base away; this is likely a read error. V gene TRBV7-8 combines with J gene TRBJ2-5, with D uncertain. The CDR3 consists of 12 residues. CDR1 is SGHVS, CDR2 FQNEAQ, per germline. The CDR3 region has the DNA TGTGGCAGCAGCTTAGACCCGACGGATATGGCCTTC. It is translated as CGSSLDPTDMAF.

This clonotype was seen ten or more times. The chain uses TRBV28 and TRBJ1-5; no clear D. V was clipped by 5 bases and J by 3 bases, with 5 bases between them. This CDR3 is built from 12 residues. From germline, CDR1 is MDHEN and CDR2 SYDVKM. The CDR3 is CASSTLNQPQHF. DNA of the CDR3: TGTGCCAGCAGTACCCTCAATCAGCCCCAGCATTTT.